Listed below are T cell receptor beta chains from one sample, sequenced in a study of T cell responses to AZD1222 COVID-19 vaccine. TCRdb's copy holds only in-frame clones and misses some; the assay was immunoSEQ multiplex PCR. The repertoire holds around 78,000 clones, with about nine tenths as singletons. The source material was peripheral blood, sampled on day 0 of AZD1222 vaccination. The source of these receptors is an adult in good health. Each CDR3 is given with its conserved first and last residue. The order of the fields is J gene, D gene, clone size, V gene, CDR3 protein, CDR3 DNA. A D gene is named only where the DNA matches it firmly. Clone size, where shown, is once, few, many, or a class for clones that have expanded.

J gene: TRBJ1-6; D gene: -; clone size: -; V gene: TRBV6-1; CDR3 protein: CASSEIRQNNSPLHF; CDR3 DNA: TGTGCCAGCAGTGAGATTCGGCAGAATAATTCACCCCTCCACTTT
J gene: TRBJ1-1; D gene: TRBD1; clone size: once; V gene: TRBV9; CDR3 protein: CASSASDRGQTEAFF; CDR3 DNA: TGTGCCAGCAGCGCAAGTGACAGGGGGCAGACTGAAGCTTTCTTT
J gene: TRBJ2-3; D gene: -; clone size: -; V gene: TRBV28; CDR3 protein: CASLKGGFTDTQYF; CDR3 DNA: TGTGCCAGCCTTAAGGGGGGGTTCACAGATACGCAGTATTTT
J gene: TRBJ2-7; D gene: TRBD1; clone size: -; V gene: TRBV10-3; CDR3 protein: CAISPRTGVAGAYEQYF; CDR3 DNA: TGTGCCATCAGTCCCAGGACAGGGGTCGCCGGGGCCTACGAGCAGTACTTC
J gene: TRBJ1-3; D gene: -; clone size: -; V gene: TRBV5-4; CDR3 protein: CASRSEEGAGNTIYF; CDR3 DNA: TGTGCCAGCAGATCCGAGGAGGGAGCTGGAAACACCATATATTTT
J gene: TRBJ1-5; D gene: -; clone size: -; V gene: TRBV28; CDR3 protein: CASSFIAQPQHF; CDR3 DNA: TGTGCCAGCAGTTTTATCGCTCAGCCCCAGCATTTT
J gene: TRBJ1-3; D gene: -; clone size: -; V gene: TRBV6-6; CDR3 protein: CASSPRTSGNTIYF; CDR3 DNA: TGTGCCAGCAGTCCCCGTACCTCTGGAAACACCATATATTTT
J gene: TRBJ2-6; D gene: -; clone size: -; V gene: TRBV19; CDR3 protein: CASSAGAGANVLTF; CDR3 DNA: TGTGCCAGTAGCGCAGGGGCTGGGGCCAACGTCCTGACTTTC
J gene: TRBJ2-6; D gene: -; clone size: -; V gene: TRBV19; CDR3 protein: CATRQALLSGANVLTF; CDR3 DNA: TGTGCCACTCGACAAGCCCTACTCTCTGGGGCCAACGTCCTGACTTTC
J gene: TRBJ1-1; D gene: -; clone size: -; V gene: TRBV5-8; CDR3 protein: CASSLVRANTEAFF; CDR3 DNA: TGTGCCAGCAGCTTGGTTCGCGCGAACACTGAAGCTTTCTTT
J gene: TRBJ1-1; D gene: TRBD1; clone size: -; V gene: TRBV3-1/TRBV3-2; CDR3 protein: CASSRQGATEAFF; CDR3 DNA: TGTGCCAGCAGCCGCCAGGGGGCCACTGAAGCTTTCTTT
J gene: TRBJ1-6; D gene: -; clone size: -; V gene: TRBV9; CDR3 protein: CASSANRASPLHF; CDR3 DNA: TGTGCCAGCAGCGCAAACAGGGCTTCACCCCTCCACTTT
J gene: TRBJ2-7; D gene: -; clone size: -; V gene: TRBV4-2; CDR3 protein: CASSQDMRSYEQYF; CDR3 DNA: TGTGCCAGCAGCCAAGATATGCGCAGCTACGAGCAGTACTTC
J gene: TRBJ2-7; D gene: TRBD1; clone size: -; V gene: TRBV7-2; CDR3 protein: CASSFGDRPYEQYF; CDR3 DNA: TGTGCCAGCAGCTTCGGGGACAGACCCTACGAGCAGTACTTC
J gene: TRBJ1-5; D gene: -; clone size: -; V gene: TRBV4-2; CDR3 protein: CASSQDVQIQPQHF; CDR3 DNA: TGTGCCAGCAGCCAAGATGTTCAAATACAGCCCCAGCATTTT
J gene: TRBJ2-2; D gene: -; clone size: -; V gene: TRBV11-2; CDR3 protein: CASSLAPYGGNTGELFF; CDR3 DNA: TGTGCCAGCAGCTTAGCCCCCTACGGGGGAAACACCGGGGAGCTGTTTTTT
J gene: TRBJ2-2; D gene: -; clone size: -; V gene: TRBV7-2; CDR3 protein: CASSLFSGELFF; CDR3 DNA: TGTGCCAGCAGCTTATTTTCCGGGGAGCTGTTTTTT
J gene: TRBJ2-7; D gene: TRBD1; clone size: -; V gene: TRBV6-5; CDR3 protein: CASSMDRGRPEQYF; CDR3 DNA: TGTGCCAGCAGTATGGACAGGGGGCGCCCCGAGCAGTACTTC
J gene: TRBJ2-3; D gene: -; clone size: -; V gene: TRBV3-1/TRBV3-2; CDR3 protein: CASSRLQGAAQYF; CDR3 DNA: TGTGCCAGCAGCCGGCTTCAAGGGGCGGCGCAGTATTTT
J gene: TRBJ1-2; D gene: -; clone size: -; V gene: TRBV18; CDR3 protein: CASSPQTGSEGYTF; CDR3 DNA: TGTGCCAGCTCCCCCCAAACAGGGTCAGAGGGCTACACCTTC
J gene: TRBJ2-5; D gene: -; clone size: -; V gene: TRBV19; CDR3 protein: CASNWETQYF; CDR3 DNA: TGTGCCAGTAATTGGGAGACCCAGTACTTC
J gene: TRBJ2-7; D gene: -; clone size: -; V gene: TRBV23-1; CDR3 protein: CASRPGKVGNEQYF; CDR3 DNA: TGCGCCAGCAGGCCGGGGAAGGTAGGTAACGAGCAGTACTTC
J gene: TRBJ2-1; D gene: -; clone size: -; V gene: TRBV2; CDR3 protein: CASSEGGEQFF; CDR3 DNA: TGTGCCAGCAGTGAAGGTGGCGAGCAGTTCTTC
J gene: TRBJ2-7; D gene: -; clone size: few; V gene: TRBV2; CDR3 protein: CASSTAYEQYF; CDR3 DNA: TGTGCCAGCAGTACAGCTTACGAGCAGTACTTC